This T cell receptor beta chain was documented in a study of identical twins. Study results and caveats: Cord blood beta clonotypes present at high abundance carried fewer insertions; no such pattern appeared in memory repertoires.

A single record per CDR3 protein comes from TCRdb applying MiXCR to the 5' RACE reads. Found here are 1.5 million to 2 million distinct CDR3 sequences, roughly a third of them singletons; the top ten hold over 0.25%. The ends were cut back, 5 bases at V and 2 bases at J, with 14 bases in the middle. This CDR3 comprises 15 residues. Looked up from germline, CDR1 is SEHNR and CDR2 is FQNEAQ (reference sequence). With respect to this clonotype: Its antigen is not known.

The rearrangement joins TRBV7-9 to TRBJ2-3; possibly TRBD2 for D (6 bases). The sample comprised cord blood. This TCR was sampled from a newborn girl in good health. CDR3 sequence: CASSPDYTYTDTQYF. The DNA for the CDR3 is TGTGCCAGCAGCCCGGACTACACCTACACAGATACGCAGTATTTT.